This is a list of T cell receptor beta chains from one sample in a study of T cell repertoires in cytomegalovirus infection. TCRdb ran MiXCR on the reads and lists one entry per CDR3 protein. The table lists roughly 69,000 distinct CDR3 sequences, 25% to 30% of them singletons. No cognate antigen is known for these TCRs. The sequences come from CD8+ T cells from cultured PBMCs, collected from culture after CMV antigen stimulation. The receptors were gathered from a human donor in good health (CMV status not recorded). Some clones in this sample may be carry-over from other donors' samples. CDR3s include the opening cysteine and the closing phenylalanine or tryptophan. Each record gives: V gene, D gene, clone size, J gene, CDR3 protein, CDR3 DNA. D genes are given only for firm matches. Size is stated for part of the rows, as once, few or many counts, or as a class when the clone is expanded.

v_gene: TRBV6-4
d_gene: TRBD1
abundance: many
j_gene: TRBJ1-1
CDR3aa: CASSDRRRDRGPICTEAFF
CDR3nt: TGTGCCAGCAGTGACCGGCGAAGGGACAGGGGGCCTATATGTACTGAAGCTTTCTTT

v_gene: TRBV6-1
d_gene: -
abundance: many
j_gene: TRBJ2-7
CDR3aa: CASTLGGGYEQYF
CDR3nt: TGTGCCAGCACTCTGGGGGGAGGATACGAGCAGTACTTC

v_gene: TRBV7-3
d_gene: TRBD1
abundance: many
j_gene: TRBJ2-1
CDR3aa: CASSARTGASYNEQFF
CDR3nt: TGTGCCAGCAGCGCTCGGACAGGGGCCTCCTACAATGAGCAGTTCTTC

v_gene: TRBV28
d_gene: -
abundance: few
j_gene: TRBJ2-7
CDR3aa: CASSATDGEQYF
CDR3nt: TGTGCCAGCAGTGCGACCGATGGGGAGCAGTACTTC

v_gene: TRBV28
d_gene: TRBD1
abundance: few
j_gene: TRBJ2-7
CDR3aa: CASRLQDRAYEQYF
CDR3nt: TGTGCCAGCAGACTTCAGGACAGGGCCTACGAGCAGTACTTC

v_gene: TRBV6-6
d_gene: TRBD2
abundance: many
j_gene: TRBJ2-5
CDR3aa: CASSYPTSGYQETQYF
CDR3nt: TGTGCCAGCAGTTACCCAACTAGCGGGTACCAAGAGACCCAGTACTTC

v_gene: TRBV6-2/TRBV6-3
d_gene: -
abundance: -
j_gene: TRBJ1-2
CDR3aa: CASSYTWNPEGYTF
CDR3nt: TGTGCCAGCAGTTACACCTGGAACCCGGAAGGCTACACCTTC

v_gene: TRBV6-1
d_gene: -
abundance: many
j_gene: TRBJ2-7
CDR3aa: CASSESTGLSYEQYF
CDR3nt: TGTGCCAGCAGTGAATCCACAGGGTTATCCTACGAGCAGTACTTC

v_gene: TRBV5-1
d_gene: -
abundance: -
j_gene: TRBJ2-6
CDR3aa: CASSLGQSSGANVLTF
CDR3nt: TGCGCCAGCAGCTTGGGACAGAGCTCTGGGGCCAACGTCCTGACTTTC

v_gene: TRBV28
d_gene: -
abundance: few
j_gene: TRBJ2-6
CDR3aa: CASSPESGANVLTF
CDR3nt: TGTGCCAGCAGCCCCGAGTCAGGGGCCAACGTCCTGACTTTC

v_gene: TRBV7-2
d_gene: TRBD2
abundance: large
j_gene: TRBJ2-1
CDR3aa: CASSLAAGANEQFF
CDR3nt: TGTGCCAGCAGCTTAGCAGCGGGGGCCAATGAGCAGTTCTTC

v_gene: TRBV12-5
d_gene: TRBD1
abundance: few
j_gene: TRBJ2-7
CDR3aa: CASGLILQGTGREQYF
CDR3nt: TGTGCTAGTGGTTTGATACTTCAGGGGACAGGCCGCGAGCAGTACTTC

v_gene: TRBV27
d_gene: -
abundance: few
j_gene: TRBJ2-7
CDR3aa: CAAGRMFDYEQYF
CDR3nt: TGTGCCGCGGGTCGGATGTTTGATTACGAGCAGTACTTC

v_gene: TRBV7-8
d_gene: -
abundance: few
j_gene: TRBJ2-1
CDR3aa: CASSLSRNEQFF
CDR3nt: TGTGCCAGCAGCTTATCCCGCAATGAGCAGTTCTTC

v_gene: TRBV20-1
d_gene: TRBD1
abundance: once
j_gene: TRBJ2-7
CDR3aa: CSARGRTGTYEQYF
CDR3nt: TGCAGTGCTAGAGGAAGGACAGGCACCTACGAGCAGTACTTC

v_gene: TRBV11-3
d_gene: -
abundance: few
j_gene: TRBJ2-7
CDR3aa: CASSGRDNSYEQYF
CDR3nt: TGTGCCAGCAGCGGCCGGGACAACTCCTACGAGCAGTACTTC

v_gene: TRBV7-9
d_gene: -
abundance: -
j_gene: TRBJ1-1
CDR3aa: CARGVLNTEAFF
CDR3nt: TGTGCCAGGGGGGTCTTGAACACTGAAGCTTTCTTT

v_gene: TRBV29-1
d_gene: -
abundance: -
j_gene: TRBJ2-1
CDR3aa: CSADPGSYNEQFF
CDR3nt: TGCAGCGCCGACCCAGGCTCCTACAATGAGCAGTTCTTC

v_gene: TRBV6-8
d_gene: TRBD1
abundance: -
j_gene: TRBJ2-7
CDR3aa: CASSYSRQGAYEQYF
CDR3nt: TGTGCCAGCAGTTACTCGAGACAGGGCGCCTACGAGCAGTACTTC

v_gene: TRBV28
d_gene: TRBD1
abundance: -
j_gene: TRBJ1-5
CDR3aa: CASSSGQGLEPQHF
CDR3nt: TGTGCCAGCAGTTCGGGACAGGGCCTGGAGCCCCAGCATTTT

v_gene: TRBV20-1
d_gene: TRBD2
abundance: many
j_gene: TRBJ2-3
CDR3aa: CSARRASGISTDTQYF
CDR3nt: TGCAGTGCTAGGAGGGCTAGCGGGATTAGCACAGATACGCAGTATTTT

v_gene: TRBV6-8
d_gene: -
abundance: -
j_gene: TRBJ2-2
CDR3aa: CATIRQGTNTGELFF
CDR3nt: TGTGCCACCATTCGTCAGGGGACGAACACCGGGGAGCTGTTTTTT

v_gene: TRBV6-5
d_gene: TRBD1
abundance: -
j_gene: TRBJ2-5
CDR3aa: CASSYSKWGQETQYF
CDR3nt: TGTGCCAGCAGTTACTCGAAGTGGGGACAGGAGACCCAGTACTTC

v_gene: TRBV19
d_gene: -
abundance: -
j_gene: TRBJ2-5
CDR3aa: CASSIDILSASGQETQYF
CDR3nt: TGTGCCAGTAGTATAGATATCCTCTCAGCGTCGGGCCAAGAGACCCAGTACTTC

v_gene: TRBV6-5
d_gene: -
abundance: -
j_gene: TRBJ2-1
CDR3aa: CASSYTKTGYNEQFF
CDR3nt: TGTGCCAGCAGTTACACCAAAACAGGATACAATGAGCAGTTCTTC

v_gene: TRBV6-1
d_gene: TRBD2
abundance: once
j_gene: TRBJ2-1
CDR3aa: CASIPTSEGYNEQFF
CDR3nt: TGTGCCAGCATCCCGACTAGCGAGGGATACAATGAGCAGTTCTTC

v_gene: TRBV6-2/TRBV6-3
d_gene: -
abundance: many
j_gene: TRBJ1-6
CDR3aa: CASSYSLVRAGGSPLHF
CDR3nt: TGTGCCAGCAGTTACTCGCTGGTTCGCGCCGGAGGTTCACCCCTCCACTTT

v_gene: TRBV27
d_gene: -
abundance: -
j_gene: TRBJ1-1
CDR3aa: CASSTRWENTEAFF
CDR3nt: TGTGCCAGCAGCACACGTTGGGAGAACACTGAAGCTTTCTTT

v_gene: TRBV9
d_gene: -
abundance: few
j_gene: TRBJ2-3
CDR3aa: CASSTDGVYDTQYF
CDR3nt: TGTGCCAGCAGCACGGACGGAGTGTACGATACGCAGTATTTT

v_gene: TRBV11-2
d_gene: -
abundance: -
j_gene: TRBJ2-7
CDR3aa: CASSLDQSSYEQYF
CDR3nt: TGTGCCAGCAGCTTAGATCAATCCAGCTACGAGCAGTACTTC

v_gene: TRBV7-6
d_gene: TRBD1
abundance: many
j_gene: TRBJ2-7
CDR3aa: CASSAWDSHYEQYF
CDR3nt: TGTGCCAGCAGCGCCTGGGACAGCCACTACGAGCAGTACTTC

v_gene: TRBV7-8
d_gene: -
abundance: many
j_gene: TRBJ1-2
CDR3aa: CASSSDMWGYTF
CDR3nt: TGTGCCAGCAGCTCGGACATGTGGGGCTACACCTTC

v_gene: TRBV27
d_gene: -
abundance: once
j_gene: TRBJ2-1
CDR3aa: CASSRGSSYNEQFF
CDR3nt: TGTGCCAGCAGCCGTGGGAGCTCCTACAATGAGCAGTTCTTC

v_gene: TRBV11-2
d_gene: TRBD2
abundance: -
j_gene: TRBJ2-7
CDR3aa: CASSFSSGTDEQYF
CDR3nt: TGTGCCAGCAGCTTTAGTAGCGGGACCGACGAGCAGTACTTC

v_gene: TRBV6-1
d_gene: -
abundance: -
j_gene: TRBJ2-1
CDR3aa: CASVDLRDPNIEQFF
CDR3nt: TGTGCCAGTGTTGATCTTCGGGACCCCAATATCGAGCAGTTCTTC

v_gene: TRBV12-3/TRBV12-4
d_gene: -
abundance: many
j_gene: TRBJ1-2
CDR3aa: CASSRETGFGYTF
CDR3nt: TGTGCCAGCAGTCGGGAGACAGGATTCGGCTACACCTTC

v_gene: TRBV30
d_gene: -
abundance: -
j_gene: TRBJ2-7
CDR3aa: CAWSVGHDYEQYF
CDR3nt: TGTGCCTGGAGTGTCGGGCATGACTACGAGCAGTACTTC

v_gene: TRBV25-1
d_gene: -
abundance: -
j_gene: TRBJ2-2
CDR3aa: CASSEYDTGNTGELFF
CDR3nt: TGTGCCAGCAGTGAATATGACACAGGGAACACCGGGGAGCTGTTTTTT

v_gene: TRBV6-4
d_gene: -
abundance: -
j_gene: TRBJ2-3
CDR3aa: CASRERPLRLHTDTQYF
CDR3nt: TGTGCCAGCAGGGAGCGGCCACTACGCTTACACACAGATACGCAGTATTTT

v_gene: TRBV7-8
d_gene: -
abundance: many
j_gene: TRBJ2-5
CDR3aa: CASSSGAGPGETQYF
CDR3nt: TGTGCCAGCAGCTCGGGGGCCGGGCCCGGGGAGACCCAGTACTTC

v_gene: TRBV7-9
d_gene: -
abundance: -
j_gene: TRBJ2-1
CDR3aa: CASSSSGALYNEQFF
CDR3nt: TGTGCCAGCAGCTCATCGGGGGCCCTATACAATGAGCAGTTCTTC

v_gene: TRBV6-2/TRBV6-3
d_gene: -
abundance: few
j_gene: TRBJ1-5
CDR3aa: CASREPQGIQPQHF
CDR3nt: TGTGCCAGCAGAGAACCCCAAGGGATTCAGCCCCAGCATTTT

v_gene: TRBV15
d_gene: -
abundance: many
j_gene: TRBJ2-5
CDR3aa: CATSRDAGTETQYF
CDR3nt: TGTGCCACCAGCAGAGATGCCGGAACAGAGACCCAGTACTTC

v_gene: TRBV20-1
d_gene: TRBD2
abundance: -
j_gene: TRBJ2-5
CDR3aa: CSARGLSGLAGQETQYF
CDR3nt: TGCAGTGCTAGAGGGCTGAGTGGACTAGCGGGACAAGAGACCCAGTACTTC

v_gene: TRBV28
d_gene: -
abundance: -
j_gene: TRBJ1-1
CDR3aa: CASSLITDSEAFF
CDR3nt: TGTGCCAGCAGTTTAATAACGGACAGTGAAGCTTTCTTT

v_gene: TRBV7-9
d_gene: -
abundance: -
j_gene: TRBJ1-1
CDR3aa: CASTLTENTEAFF
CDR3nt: TGTGCCAGCACCCTTACGGAGAACACTGAAGCTTTCTTT

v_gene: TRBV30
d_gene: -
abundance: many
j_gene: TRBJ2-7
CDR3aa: CAWSVMGLGEQYF
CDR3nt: TGTGCCTGGAGTGTAATGGGGCTCGGCGAGCAGTACTTC

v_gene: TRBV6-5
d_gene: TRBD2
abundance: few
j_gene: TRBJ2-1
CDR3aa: CASSAIAGGGNEQFF
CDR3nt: TGTGCCAGCAGCGCTATAGCGGGAGGGGGCAATGAGCAGTTCTTC